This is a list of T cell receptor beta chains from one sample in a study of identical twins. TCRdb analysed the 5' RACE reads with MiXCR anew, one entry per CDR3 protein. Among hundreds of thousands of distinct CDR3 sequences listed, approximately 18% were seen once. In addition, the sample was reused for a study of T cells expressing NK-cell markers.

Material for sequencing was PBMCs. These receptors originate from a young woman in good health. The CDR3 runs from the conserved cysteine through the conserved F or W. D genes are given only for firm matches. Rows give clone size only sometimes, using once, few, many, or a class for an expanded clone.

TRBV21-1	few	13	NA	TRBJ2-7	TGTGCCAGTGCCGGGACGGGATCCTACGAGCAGTACTTC	CASAGTGSYEQYF
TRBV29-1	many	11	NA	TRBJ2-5	TGCAGCGTTGTCGGGGGACAGACCCAGTACTTC	CSVVGGQTQYF
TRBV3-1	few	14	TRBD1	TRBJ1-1	TGTGCCAGCAGCCACGGACAGGCGAACACTGAAGCTTTCTTT	CASSHGQANTEAFF
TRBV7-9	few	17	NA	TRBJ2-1	TGTGCCAGCAGCTTAGTAGGAGGGGGTATAGGCTACAATGAGCAGTTCTTC	CASSLVGGGIGYNEQFF
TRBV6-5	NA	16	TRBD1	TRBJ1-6	TGTGCCAGCAGTTGGACAATGCAGGGGGCGGGATCACCCCTCCACTTT	CASSWTMQGAGSPLHF
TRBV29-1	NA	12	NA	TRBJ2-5	TGCAGCGTTCTAACGTCGGGGGAGACCCAGTACTTC	CSVLTSGETQYF
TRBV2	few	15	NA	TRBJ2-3	TGTGCCAGCAGCCGTGGGGGGCAGGGCACAGATACGCAGTATTTT	CASSRGGQGTDTQYF
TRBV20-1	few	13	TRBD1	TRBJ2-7	TGCAGTGCCCTGGGACAGGGTTTCTACGAGCAGTACTTC	CSALGQGFYEQYF
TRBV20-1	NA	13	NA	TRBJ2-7	TGCAGTGCCCAGGGGAACTTCGCTTACGAGCAGTACTTC	CSAQGNFAYEQYF
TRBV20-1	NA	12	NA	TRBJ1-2	TGCAGTGCTGAGACAGCTAACTATGGCTACACCTTC	CSAETANYGYTF
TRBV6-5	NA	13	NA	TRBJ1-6	TGTGCCAGCAGTTACTCTCCGGGTTCACCCCTCCACTTT	CASSYSPGSPLHF
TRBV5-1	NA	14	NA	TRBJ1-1	TGCGCCAGCAGCTTGGAGATTGAGAACACTGAAGCTTTCTTT	CASSLEIENTEAFF
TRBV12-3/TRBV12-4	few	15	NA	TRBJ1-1	TGTGCCAGCAGCCCCGACACAGGGCGGAACACTGAAGCTTTCTTT	CASSPDTGRNTEAFF
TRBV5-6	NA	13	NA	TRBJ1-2	TGTGCCATCAGCCCCGGGCAGCTCTGTGGCTACACCTTC	CAISPGQLCGYTF
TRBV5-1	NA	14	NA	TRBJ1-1	TGCGCCAGCAGCGCGTCCACGGGGAACACTGAAGCTTTCTTT	CASSASTGNTEAFF